This entry features one T cell receptor (beta chain) sequence. Its antigen is still unknown. Profiling relied on immunoSEQ multiplex PCR, and the TCRdb table lists in-frame clones only, not all of them. Of tens of thousands of clones in the sample, 88% were seen once. The data stem from a study of OX40 agonist ivuxolimab in advanced cancers. Study summary: A partial response was reached by three patients: one with hepatocellular carcinoma and two with cutaneous melanoma.

Study-level findings and limits: Among the least clonally expanded were partial responders at 0.1-3.0 mg/kg. Nonresponders included some who also had low normalized T-cell clonal expansion. At doses 0.1 to 3.0 mg/kg, CD4+ and CD8+ clones expanded.

The sequence came from an adult with an advanced solid tumor such as melanoma, head and neck, liver or kidney cancer. Sample: CD4+ or CD8+ T cells sorted from blood, taken in a trial of the OX40 agonist ivuxolimab.

DNA for the CDR3: TGCGCCAGCAGCCTCGGGAGGGGGCACGAGCAGTACTTC. Its translation is CASSLGRGHEQYF. The rearrangement uses TRBV5-1 and TRBJ2-7; possibly TRBD2 for D (8 bases). Deletions cut 4 bases from V and 5 bases from J, with 13 bases between. The CDR3 contains 13 residues. The V gene's germline CDR1 is SGHRS and CDR2 YFSETQ.